Below, 19 T cell receptor beta chains from the same sample are listed, as sequenced in a study of blood T cells in healthy people across ages. Together with a sample-barcoded 5' primer, a J-beta primer mix was included in a second PCR lasting 7 to 11 cycles. TCRdb reprocessed the 5' RACE reads with MiXCR, giving one entry per CDR3 protein. The sample yields about 680,000 distinct CDR3 sequences, around 49% seen once. The sequenced sample consisted of blood. All receptors derive from a woman aged 55-75 years in good health.

The sample holds a few counts of this clonotype. This CDR3 is CATRGVDTQYF. CDR3 in DNA: TGTGCCACCAGGGGGGTCGATACGCAGTATTTT. The chain recombines TRBV24-1 with TRBJ2-3; D tentatively reads TRBD1 or TRBD2 (5 bases each). Germline V gene sequence: CDR1 KGHDR, CDR2 SFDVKD. This CDR3 has 11 residues. The V end was cut by 7 bases, the J end by 6 bases, with 7 bases between.

About this clonotype itself: One junction end does not reproduce the germline sequence, and a read error may be involved. The CDR3 DNA reads as TGTGCTGGTGGTAGGGACAGACCACCCTACGAGCAGTACTTC. The encoded protein is CAGGRDRPPYEQYF. The chain couples TRBV12-5 to TRBJ2-7, with TRBD1 matching over 7 bases. The CDR3 has 14 amino acids. CDR1 and CDR2 (germline): LGHNT, FRNRAP.

This chain links TRBV20-1 with TRBJ2-5; perhaps TRBD2 as D (6 bases). This CDR3 region has 17 residues. In germline, CDR1 is DFQATT, CDR2 SNEGSKA (reference sequence). Trimming shortened V by 0 bases and J by 7 bases, and 24 bases separated the two germline ends. The CDR3 is CSARDRLVDYYLRTQYF. In DNA form, the CDR3 reads TGCAGTGCTAGAGATCGGTTAGTGGACTACTATCTCCGGACCCAGTACTTC.

The gene calls are TRBV5-1 and TRBJ1-2; weak D call: TRBD1 (5 bases). This CDR3 contains 12 residues. Trimming shortened V by 3 bases and J by 12 bases, and 15 bases separated the two germline ends. The germline gives CDR1 SGHRS, CDR2 YFSETQ. In DNA form, the CDR3 reads TGCGCCAGCAGCTCGATCAGACAGCCACACACCTTC. This translates into CASSSIRQPHTF.

Concerning this clonotype itself: One end of the junction does not line up with germline, which may come from a read error. The rearrangement joins TRBV20-1 to TRBJ2-3, with 12 bases that match TRBD2. CDR3 length equals 18 residues. Germline V gene data show CDR1 as DFQATT and CDR2 as SNEGSKA (reference sequence). The CDR3 is CSAGDPITTSGRSDTQYF. The DNA for the CDR3 is TGCAGTGCTGGAGACCCTATTACGACTAGCGGGAGATCAGATACGCAGTATTTT.

This clonotype showed up just a few times. This chain uses TRBV18 with TRBJ2-1, with 7 bases identical to TRBD2. V lost 4 bases, J lost 0 bases, and 3 bases stayed unmatched. Germline V gives CDR1 KGHSH, CDR2 LQKENI. The CDR3 covers 15 residues. The CDR3 DNA reads as TGTGCCAGCTCACGAAGCGGGACCTCCTACAATGAGCAGTTCTTC. This sequence encodes CASSRSGTSYNEQFF.

The J gene is TRBJ2-3, the V gene TRBV9; 10 bases align to TRBD2. V dropped 5 bases and J dropped 1; count of bases not matched to a gene: 4. The germline gives CDR1 SGDLS, CDR2 YYNGEE. The CDR3 sequence is 15 residues long. CDR3 sequence: CASRGTSDGTDTQYF. For the CDR3, the DNA is TGTGCCAGCAGAGGGACTAGCGACGGCACAGATACGCAGTATTTT.

This chain links TRBV28 with TRBJ2-7; 9 positions agree with TRBD2. Trimming removed 1 base from V and 3 bases from J; junction bases left unmatched: 7. CDR3 size: 16 residues. From germline, CDR1 is MDHEN and CDR2 SYDVKM. DNA of the CDR3: TGTGCCAGCAGTTTATTGCGGGGACTAGCCGGCTACGAGCAGTACTTC. Translation: CASSLLRGLAGYEQYF.

This clonotype was observed a few times. The rearrangement links TRBV2 to TRBJ2-7; 9 bases are a match to TRBD1. Germline values: CDR1 SNHLY, CDR2 FYNNEI. Losses at the gene ends were 6 bases for V and 4 bases for J; bases not matched to a gene: 10. The CDR3 spans 15 residues. The CDR3 region has the DNA TGTGCCAGCAGCTGGGGCGGGACAGGGACATACGAGCAGTACTTC. Translation: CASSWGGTGTYEQYF.

V usage is TRBV20-1 and J usage is TRBJ2-3; 7 nucleotides agree with TRBD2. The CDR3 runs 14 residues. Germline loops: CDR1 DFQATT, CDR2 SNEGSKA (reference sequence). V shed 5 bases, J shed 1 base, and the junction held 6 bases outside the gene matches. CDR3 region: CSAGLGRGTDTQYF. The CDR3 DNA is TGCAGTGCTGGGCTGGGGAGGGGCACAGATACGCAGTATTTT.

Note on this clonotype: An end of the junction does not agree with germline; a read error may underlie this. The genes are TRBV20-1 and TRBJ2-7; D not resolved. Germline lookup yields CDR1 DFQATT and CDR2 SNEGSKA (reference sequence). The CDR3 runs to 15 residues. The CDR3 DNA reads as TGCAGTGCTAGTGCCACGGACCGACCCTCCTACGGGCAGTACTTC. Protein sequence: CSASATDRPSYGQYF.

The chain couples TRBV2 to TRBJ2-2; D is ambiguous. The V gene lost 3 bases and the J gene lost 4 bases, with 12 bases spanning the gap. Germline V gene sequence: CDR1 SNHLY, CDR2 FYNNEI. This CDR3 is 15 amino acids long. The CDR3 reads CASSDRLHPTGELFF. Written as DNA, the CDR3 is TGTGCCAGCAGTGACAGGCTACATCCCACCGGGGAGCTGTTTTTT.

This clonotype was recorded a few times. The chain employs TRBV20-1 and TRBJ2-5; no reliable D call. The J call could be wrong; TRBJ2-7 is a better fit for the DNA end. This CDR3 has 11 residues. Germline V gene lookup returns CDR1 DFQATT and CDR2 SNEGSKA (reference sequence). Written as DNA, the CDR3 is TGCAGTGCTGGCCGGAACTACGAGCAGTACTTC. Residues: CSAGRNYEQYF.

This clonotype was seen only a few times. The rearrangement links TRBV6-2 or TRBV6-3 to TRBJ2-7, with D maybe TRBD1 (6 bases). Germline CDR1 and CDR2: MNHEY and SVGEGT. V was clipped by 7 bases and J by 1 base, with 17 bases between them. The CDR3 has 15 amino acids. Here the CDR3 reads CASTLDRTLSYEQYF. Here the CDR3 DNA reads TGTGCCAGCACCCTTGACAGGACCCTATCCTACGAGCAGTACTTC.

This clonotype was detected a few times. The gene calls are TRBV12-3 or TRBV12-4 and TRBJ2-5; D is unresolved. The CDR3 consists of 13 residues. V was cut by 6 bases and J by 11 bases, with 19 bases left in between. The CDR3 here is CASRIRDFNEQYF. For the CDR3, the DNA is TGTGCCAGCAGGATTAGGGATTTCAATGAGCAGTACTTC.

The rearrangement joins TRBV7-2 to TRBJ1-2; D perhaps matches TRBD1 (6 bases). Per germline, CDR1 SGHTA and CDR2 FQGNSA. CDR3 length: 12 amino acids. The V end lost 10 bases, the J end lost 4 bases, and 13 bases lay between the germline ends. DNA of the CDR3: TGTGCCATCACCCCGGACAGCTATGGCTACACCTTC. Protein sequence: CAITPDSYGYTF.

The sample holds a few counts of this clonotype. The V call is TRBV18, the J call TRBJ2-3, with D possibly TRBD1 on 6 matching bases. Per germline, CDR1 KGHSH and CDR2 LQKENI. The V and J ends lost 3 bases and 0 bases respectively, with 10 bases between them. The CDR3 loop spans 15 amino acids. The CDR3 region has the DNA TGTGCCAGCTCACCCCGGACAGATAGCACAGATACGCAGTATTTT. Translating it yields CASSPRTDSTDTQYF.

This rearrangement joins TRBV4-3 to TRBJ2-3, with 14 bases identical to TRBD2. Germline assignment: CDR1 LGHNA and CDR2 YSLEER. This CDR3 region has 18 residues. V lost 4 bases to trimming and J lost 0 bases; unmatched junction nucleotides: 6. As DNA, the CDR3 is TGCGCCAGCAGCCCCGGACTAGCGGGAGGTACTAGCACAGATACGCAGTATTTT. Translating gives CASSPGLAGGTSTDTQYF.

This clonotype showed up just a few times. This chain joins TRBV20-1 and TRBJ2-3; 11 bases map to TRBD2. The CDR3 covers 15 residues. The J segment lost 8 bases and the V segment lost 6 bases, leaving 13 bases of the junction unmatched. The germline gives CDR1 DFQATT, CDR2 SNEGSKA (reference sequence). CDR3 coding DNA: TGCAGTGCCCCGGGACTAGCGGCCGCGCGGTCTACGCAGTATTTT. Its translation: CSAPGLAAARSTQYF.